A selection of T cell receptor beta chains follows, all from one sample in a study of CD8 T cells in Susac syndrome. MiXCR, applied by TCRdb to the immunoSEQ multiplex PCR reads, yields one record per CDR3 protein. The repertoire consists of around 170,000 distinct CDR3 sequences, with around 95% occurring once and the leading ten covering 0.075% to 0.1%. Sequenced material: CD4+ T cells from PBMCs. The receptors were gathered from a human donor with Susac syndrome. The CDR3 runs from the conserved cysteine through the conserved F or W. D genes are given only for firm matches. Size is stated for part of the rows, as once, few or many counts, or as a class when the clone is expanded.

D	size	J	V	DNA	CDR3
NA	NA	TRBJ2-5	TRBV20-1	TGCAGTGCTAGGACCTCGGAAGGGGGTTGGGAGACCCAGTACTTC	CSARTSEGGWETQYF
TRBD1	once	TRBJ2-1	TRBV2	TGTGCCAGCAGGCGGGACAGGTCCTACAATGAGCAGTTCTTC	CASRRDRSYNEQFF
NA	NA	TRBJ1-5	TRBV24-1	TGTGCCACCAGTGAGGGGGCTGGCAATCAGCCCCAGCATTTT	CATSEGAGNQPQHF
NA	NA	TRBJ2-2	TRBV7-2	TGTGCCAGCCGGGTCCCGAACACCGGGGAGCTGTTTTTT	CASRVPNTGELFF
NA	once	TRBJ2-5	TRBV18	TGTGCCAGCTCACCAATTCAGCAGGGTGGAGAGACCCAGTACTTC	CASSPIQQGGETQYF
TRBD1	NA	TRBJ2-1	TRBV6-1	TGTGCCAGCAGTCCCGCCCCAGGGGGCGGTGAGCAGTTCTTC	CASSPAPGGGEQFF
TRBD1	NA	TRBJ1-2	TRBV6-2/TRBV6-3	TGTGCCAGCAGTTACGAGGGACAGCACTATGGCTACACCTTC	CASSYEGQHYGYTF
NA	NA	TRBJ2-3	TRBV24-1	TGTGCCACCAGTGACGCGACAGGACCTAGCACAGATACGCAGTATTTT	CATSDATGPSTDTQYF
TRBD1	NA	TRBJ1-3	TRBV29-1	TGCAGCGTGCCAGGGGGCTCTGGAAACACCATATATTTT	CSVPGGSGNTIYF
NA	NA	TRBJ2-4	TRBV4-3	TGCGCCAGCAGCCAAGATGTCACTAGCCATGGGGTAAACATTCAGTACTTC	CASSQDVTSHGVNIQYF
NA	NA	TRBJ1-6	TRBV4-2	TGTGCCAGCAGCCAAGTGCGGCAGGCTAATTCACCCCTCCACTTT	CASSQVRQANSPLHF
NA	NA	TRBJ1-2	TRBV20-1	TGCAGTGCTGACCGGGCCCGATATGGCTACACCTTC	CSADRARYGYTF
TRBD2	NA	TRBJ2-5	TRBV20-1	TGCAGTGCTAAACGGGGGGGGGTTCAAGAGACCCAGTACTTC	CSAKRGGVQETQYF
NA	NA	TRBJ1-5	TRBV3-1	TGTGCCAGCAGCCAAGTTACAGGGAGCAATCAGCCCCAGCATTTT	CASSQVTGSNQPQHF
NA	NA	TRBJ1-2	TRBV5-1	TGCGCCAGCAGCTTGGGACAGGCTATTAACTATGGCTACACCTTC	CASSLGQAINYGYTF
NA	NA	TRBJ2-5	TRBV20-1	TGCAGTGCTAGAACCATAGGGGAGACCCAGTACTTC	CSARTIGETQYF
NA	NA	TRBJ2-3	TRBV27	TGTGCCAGCAGTCCTCTAGCGCTGACTAGCACAGATACGCAGTATTTT	CASSPLALTSTDTQYF
NA	NA	TRBJ1-1	TRBV18	TGTGCCAGCTCACCAGGGGTCGGTGAAGCTTTCTTT	CASSPGVGEAFF
TRBD2	NA	TRBJ2-3	TRBV20-1	TGCAGTGCAGCGGGAGCTGGCACAGATACGCAGTATTTT	CSAAGAGTDTQYF
NA	NA	TRBJ1-6	TRBV19	TGTGCCAGTAGTGACGGCCGGGACCGTAATTCACCCCTCCACTTT	CASSDGRDRNSPLHF
NA	NA	TRBJ2-1	TRBV7-3	TGTGCCAGCAGCCCGCCCCCCAGGGGGGACAATGAGCAGTTCTTC	CASSPPPRGDNEQFF
NA	NA	TRBJ1-2	TRBV30	TGTGCCTGGAGTGTACTTAGACAATCCTATGGCTACACCTTC	CAWSVLRQSYGYTF
NA	NA	TRBJ2-7	TRBV9	TGTGCCAGCAGCGTAGATGGGGACGCGGCCTCCTACGAGCAGTACTTC	CASSVDGDAASYEQYF
NA	NA	TRBJ2-7	TRBV28	TGTGCCAGCAGCCACCTCGAGCAGTACTTC	CASSHLEQYF
NA	NA	TRBJ1-2	TRBV2	TGTGCCAGCAGTGCAGAGGGGGGCTACACCTTC	CASSAEGGYTF
TRBD2	NA	TRBJ2-5	TRBV6-2/TRBV6-3	TGTGCCAGCAGTTACGTTGCGGGGGACTACCAAGAGACCCAGTACTTC	CASSYVAGDYQETQYF
NA	NA	TRBJ1-4	TRBV30	TGTGCCTTGCGGAGGCAGACAACTAATGAAAAACTGTTTTTT	CALRRQTTNEKLFF
NA	once	TRBJ2-3	TRBV9	TGTGCCAGCAGCGGCCGACTGTCGAGCACAGATACGCAGTATTTT	CASSGRLSSTDTQYF
TRBD2	NA	TRBJ2-1	TRBV7-6	TGTGCCAGCAGCTCGAAGGGACTATTCTACAATGAGCAGTTCTTC	CASSSKGLFYNEQFF
TRBD2	NA	TRBJ2-7	TRBV29-1	TGCAGCGGCCGACTAGCGGGGGACGAGCAGTACTTC	CSGRLAGDEQYF
TRBD2	NA	TRBJ2-3	TRBV20-1	TGCAGTGCTACCAAGCGGGGGGCAGAGTATACGCAGTATTTT	CSATKRGAEYTQYF
NA	NA	TRBJ1-3	TRBV5-4	TGTGCCAGCAGCTTGGACCGGGTACTCTCTGGAAACACCATATATTTT	CASSLDRVLSGNTIYF
TRBD1	NA	TRBJ1-1	TRBV12-3/TRBV12-4	TGTGCCAGCAGCTCTGGAGGGACAGCGGCAACTGAAGCTTTCTTT	CASSSGGTAATEAFF
TRBD1	NA	TRBJ2-3	TRBV6-5	TGTGCCAGCAGTTACAGGGGGCCATCCACAGATACGCAGTATTTT	CASSYRGPSTDTQYF
TRBD2	NA	TRBJ2-1	TRBV29-1	TGCAGCGTCCAAACTAGCGGGGGCTACAATGAGCAGTTCTTC	CSVQTSGGYNEQFF
NA	NA	TRBJ1-2	TRBV20-1	TGCAGTGCTAGAGGGGGTAACTATGGCTACACCTTC	CSARGGNYGYTF
NA	NA	TRBJ2-5	TRBV30	TGTGCCTGGAGCTGGAACAGCTACCAAGAGACCCAGTACTTC	CAWSWNSYQETQYF
NA	NA	TRBJ2-7	TRBV30	NA	CAWSPFGQGASYF